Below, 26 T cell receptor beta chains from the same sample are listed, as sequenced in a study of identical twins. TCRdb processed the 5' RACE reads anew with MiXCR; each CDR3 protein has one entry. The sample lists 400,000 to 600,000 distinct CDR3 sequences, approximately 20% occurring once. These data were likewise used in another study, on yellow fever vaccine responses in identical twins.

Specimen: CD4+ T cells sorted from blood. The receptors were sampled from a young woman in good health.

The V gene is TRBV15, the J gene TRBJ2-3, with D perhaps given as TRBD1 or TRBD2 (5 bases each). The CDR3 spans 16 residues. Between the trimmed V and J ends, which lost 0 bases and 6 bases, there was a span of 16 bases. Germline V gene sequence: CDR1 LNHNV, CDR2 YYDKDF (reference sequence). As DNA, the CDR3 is TGTGCCACCAGCAGAGATAAGAGGCTAGGGACGGATACGCAGTATTTT. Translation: CATSRDKRLGTDTQYF.

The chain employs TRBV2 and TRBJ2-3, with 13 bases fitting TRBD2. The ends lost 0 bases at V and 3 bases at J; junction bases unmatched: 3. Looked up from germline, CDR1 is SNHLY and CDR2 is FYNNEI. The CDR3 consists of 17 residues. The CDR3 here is CASSEAGLAGVTDTQYF. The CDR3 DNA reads TGTGCCAGCAGTGAAGCAGGACTAGCGGGAGTTACAGATACGCAGTATTTT.

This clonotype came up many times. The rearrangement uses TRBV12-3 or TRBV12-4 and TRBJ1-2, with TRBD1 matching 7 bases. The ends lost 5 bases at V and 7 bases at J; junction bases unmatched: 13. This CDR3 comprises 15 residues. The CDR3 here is CASSPTGQPRGGYTF. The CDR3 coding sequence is TGTGCCAGCAGTCCCACGGGACAGCCGCGGGGTGGCTACACCTTC.

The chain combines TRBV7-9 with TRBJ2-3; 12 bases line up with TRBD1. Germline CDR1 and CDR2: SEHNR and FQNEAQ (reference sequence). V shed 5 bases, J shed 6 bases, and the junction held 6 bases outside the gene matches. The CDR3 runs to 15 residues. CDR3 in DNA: TGTGCCAGCAGCCCCGGGACAGGGGGCGGGGATACGCAGTATTTT. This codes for CASSPGTGGGDTQYF. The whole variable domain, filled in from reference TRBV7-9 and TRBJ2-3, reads DTGVSQNPRHKITKRGQNVTFRCDPISEHNRLYWYRQTLGQGPEFLTYFQNEAQLEKSRLLSDRFSAERPKGSFSTLEIQRTEQGDSAMYLCASSPGTGGGDTQYFGPGTRLTVL.

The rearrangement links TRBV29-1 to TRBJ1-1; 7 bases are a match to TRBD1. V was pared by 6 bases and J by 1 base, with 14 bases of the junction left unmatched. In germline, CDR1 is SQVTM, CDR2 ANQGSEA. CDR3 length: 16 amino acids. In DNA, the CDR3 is TGCAGCGTATCGAGGGGGCGCTGGGAACCGAACACTGAAGCTTTCTTT. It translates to CSVSRGRWEPNTEAFF.

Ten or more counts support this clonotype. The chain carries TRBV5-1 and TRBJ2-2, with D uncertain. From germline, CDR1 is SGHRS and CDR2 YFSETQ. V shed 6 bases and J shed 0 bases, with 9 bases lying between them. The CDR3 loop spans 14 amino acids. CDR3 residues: CASKLASNTGELFF. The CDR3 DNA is TGCGCCAGCAAGTTAGCTTCGAACACCGGGGAGCTGTTTTTT.

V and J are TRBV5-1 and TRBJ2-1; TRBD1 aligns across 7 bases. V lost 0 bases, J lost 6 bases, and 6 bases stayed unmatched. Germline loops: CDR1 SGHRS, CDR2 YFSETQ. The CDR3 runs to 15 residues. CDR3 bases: TGCGCCAGCAGCTTGGGTGGACAGGTGGGCAATGAGCAGTTCTTC. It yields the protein CASSLGGQVGNEQFF. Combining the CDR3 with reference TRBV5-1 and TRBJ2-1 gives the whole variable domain KAGVTQTPRYLIKTRGQQVTLSCSPISGHRSVSWYQQTPGQGLQFLFEYFSETQRNKGNFPGRFSGRQFSNSRSEMNVSTLELGDSALYLCASSLGGQVGNEQFFGPGTRLTVL.

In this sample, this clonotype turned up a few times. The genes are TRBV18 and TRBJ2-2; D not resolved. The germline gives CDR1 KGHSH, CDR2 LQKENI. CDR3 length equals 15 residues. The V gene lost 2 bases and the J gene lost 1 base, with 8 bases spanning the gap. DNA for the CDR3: TGTGCCAGCTCACCAGACGGTCGGAACACCGGGGAGCTGTTTTTT. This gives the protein CASSPDGRNTGELFF. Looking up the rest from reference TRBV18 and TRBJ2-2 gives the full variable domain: NAGVMQNPRHLVRRRGQEARLRCSPMKGHSHVYWYRQLPEEGLKFMVYLQKENIIDESGMPKERFSAEFPKEGPSILRIQQVVRGDSAAYFCASSPDGRNTGELFFGEGSRLTVL.

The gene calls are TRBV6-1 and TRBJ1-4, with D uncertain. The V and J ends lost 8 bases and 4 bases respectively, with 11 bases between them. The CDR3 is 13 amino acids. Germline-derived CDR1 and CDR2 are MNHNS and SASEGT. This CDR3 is CASREGNNEKLFF. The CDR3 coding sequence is TGTGCCAGCCGAGAGGGAAATAATGAAAAACTGTTTTTT.

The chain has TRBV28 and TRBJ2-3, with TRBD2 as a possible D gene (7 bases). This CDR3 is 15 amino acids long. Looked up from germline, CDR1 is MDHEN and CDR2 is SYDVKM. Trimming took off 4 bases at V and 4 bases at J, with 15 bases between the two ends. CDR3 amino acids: CASSSPPGGSDTQYF. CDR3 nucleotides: TGTGCCAGCAGTTCCCCCCCGGGGGGCTCAGATACGCAGTATTTT.

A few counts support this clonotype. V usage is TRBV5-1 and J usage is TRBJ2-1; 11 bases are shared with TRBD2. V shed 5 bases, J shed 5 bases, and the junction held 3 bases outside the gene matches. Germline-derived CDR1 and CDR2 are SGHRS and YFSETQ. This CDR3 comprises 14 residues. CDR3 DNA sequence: TGCGCCAGCAGGGGACTAGCGGAAGACAATGAGCAGTTCTTC. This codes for CASRGLAEDNEQFF.

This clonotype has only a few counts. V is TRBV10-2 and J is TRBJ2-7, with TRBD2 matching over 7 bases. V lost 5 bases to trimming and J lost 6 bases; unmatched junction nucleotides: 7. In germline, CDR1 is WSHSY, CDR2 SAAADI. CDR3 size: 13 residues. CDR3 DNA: TGCGCCAGCAGTTGGAGCGGGGAGAGCGAGCAGTACGTC. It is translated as CASSWSGESEQYV.

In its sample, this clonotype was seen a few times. The CDR3 DNA is TGTGCCAGCAGCACCCTTAGCGGAAACATTCAGTACTTC. Amino acid sequence: CASSTLSGNIQYF. This chain connects TRBV6-1 to TRBJ2-4; a weak D match, TRBD2 (6 bases). V lost 6 bases to trimming and J lost 6 bases, with 12 bases between them. The CDR3 extends over 13 amino acids. The germline CDR1 and CDR2 sequences are MNHNS and SASEGT.

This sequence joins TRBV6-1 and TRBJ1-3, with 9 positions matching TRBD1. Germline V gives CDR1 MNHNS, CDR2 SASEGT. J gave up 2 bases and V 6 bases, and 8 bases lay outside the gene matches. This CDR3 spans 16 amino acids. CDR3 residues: CASREQGAVAGNTIYF. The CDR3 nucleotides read TGTGCCAGCAGGGAACAGGGGGCTGTAGCTGGAAACACCATATATTTT.

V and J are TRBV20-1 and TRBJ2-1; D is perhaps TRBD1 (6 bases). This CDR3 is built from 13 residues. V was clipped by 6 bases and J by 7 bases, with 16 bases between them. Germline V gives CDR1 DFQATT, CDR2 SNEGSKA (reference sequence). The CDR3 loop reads CSASNTGKNEQFF. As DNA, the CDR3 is TGCAGTGCCTCCAATACAGGGAAGAATGAGCAGTTCTTC.

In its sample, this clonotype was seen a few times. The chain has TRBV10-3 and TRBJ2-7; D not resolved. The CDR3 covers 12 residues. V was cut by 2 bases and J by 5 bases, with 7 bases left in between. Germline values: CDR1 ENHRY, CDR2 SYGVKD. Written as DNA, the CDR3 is TGTGCCATCAGTGAGAACTCGCACGAGCAGTACGTC. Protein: CAISENSHEQYV.

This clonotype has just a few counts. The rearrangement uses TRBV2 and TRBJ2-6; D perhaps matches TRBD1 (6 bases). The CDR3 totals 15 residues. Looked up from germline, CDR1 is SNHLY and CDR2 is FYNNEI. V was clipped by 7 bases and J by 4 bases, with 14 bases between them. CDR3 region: CASNLQGAGANVLTF. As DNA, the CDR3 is TGTGCCAGCAACCTACAGGGAGCAGGGGCCAACGTCCTGACTTTC.

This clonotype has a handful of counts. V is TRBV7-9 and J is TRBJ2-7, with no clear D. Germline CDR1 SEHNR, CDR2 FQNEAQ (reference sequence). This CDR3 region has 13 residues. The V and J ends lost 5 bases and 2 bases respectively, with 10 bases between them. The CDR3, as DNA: TGTGCCAGCAGCAAAGGACCTCCCTACGAGCAGTACTTC. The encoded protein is CASSKGPPYEQYF. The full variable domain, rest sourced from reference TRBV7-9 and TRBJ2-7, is DTGVSQNPRHKITKRGQNVTFRCDPISEHNRLYWYRQTLGQGPEFLTYFQNEAQLEKSRLLSDRFSAERPKGSFSTLEIQRTEQGDSAMYLCASSKGPPYEQYFGPGTRLTVT.

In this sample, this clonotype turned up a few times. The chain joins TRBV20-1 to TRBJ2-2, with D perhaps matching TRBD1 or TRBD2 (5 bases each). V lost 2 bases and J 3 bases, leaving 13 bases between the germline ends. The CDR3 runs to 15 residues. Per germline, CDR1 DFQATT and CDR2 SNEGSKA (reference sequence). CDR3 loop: CSARPTGPHTGELFF. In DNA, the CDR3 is TGCAGTGCTAGACCTACGGGACCCCACACCGGGGAGCTGTTTTTT.

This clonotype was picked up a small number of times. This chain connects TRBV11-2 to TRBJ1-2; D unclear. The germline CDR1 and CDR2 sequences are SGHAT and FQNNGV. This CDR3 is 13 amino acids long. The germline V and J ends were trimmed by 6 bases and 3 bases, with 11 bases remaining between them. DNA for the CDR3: TGTGCCAGCAGTAGGTCGAGGGACTATGGCTACACCTTC. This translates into CASSRSRDYGYTF.

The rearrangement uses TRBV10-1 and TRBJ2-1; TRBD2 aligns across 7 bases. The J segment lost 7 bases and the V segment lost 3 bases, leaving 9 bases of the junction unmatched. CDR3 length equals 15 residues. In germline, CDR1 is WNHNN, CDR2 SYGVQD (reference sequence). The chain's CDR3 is CASSDGGGVGNEQFF. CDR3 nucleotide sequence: TGCGCCAGCAGTGACGGTGGGGGGGTGGGGAATGAGCAGTTCTTC.

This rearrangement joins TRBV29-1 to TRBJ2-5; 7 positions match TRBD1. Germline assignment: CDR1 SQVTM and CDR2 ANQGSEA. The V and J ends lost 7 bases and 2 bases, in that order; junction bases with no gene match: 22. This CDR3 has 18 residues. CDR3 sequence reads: CSEGARHKGRNGQETQYF. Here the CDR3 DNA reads TGCAGCGAGGGGGCCAGACACAAAGGGCGGAACGGACAAGAGACCCAGTACTTC. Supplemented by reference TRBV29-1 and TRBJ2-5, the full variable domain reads SAVISQKPSRDICQRGTSLTIQCQVDSQVTMMFWYRQQPGQSLTLIATANQGSEATYESGFVIDKFPISRPNLTFSTLTVSNMSPEDSSIYLCSEGARHKGRNGQETQYFGPGTRLLVL.

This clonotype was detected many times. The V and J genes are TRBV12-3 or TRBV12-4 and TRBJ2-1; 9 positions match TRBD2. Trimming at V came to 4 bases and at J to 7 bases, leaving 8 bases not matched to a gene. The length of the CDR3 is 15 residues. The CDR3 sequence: CASSSVAGALNEQFF. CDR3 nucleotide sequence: TGTGCCAGCAGTTCAGTAGCGGGAGCCTTGAATGAGCAGTTCTTC.

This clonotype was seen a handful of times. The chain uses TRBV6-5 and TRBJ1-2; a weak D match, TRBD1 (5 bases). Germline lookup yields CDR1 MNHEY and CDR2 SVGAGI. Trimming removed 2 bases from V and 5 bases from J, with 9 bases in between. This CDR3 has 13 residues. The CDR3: CASSYGHGYGYTF. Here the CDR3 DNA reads TGTGCCAGCAGTTACGGACACGGTTATGGCTACACCTTC.

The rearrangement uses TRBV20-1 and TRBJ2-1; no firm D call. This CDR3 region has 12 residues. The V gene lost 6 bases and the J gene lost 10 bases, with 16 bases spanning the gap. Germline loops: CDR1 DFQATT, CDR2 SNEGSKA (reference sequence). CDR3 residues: CSATHPPKEQFF. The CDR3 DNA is TGCAGTGCCACACATCCCCCTAAGGAGCAGTTCTTC.

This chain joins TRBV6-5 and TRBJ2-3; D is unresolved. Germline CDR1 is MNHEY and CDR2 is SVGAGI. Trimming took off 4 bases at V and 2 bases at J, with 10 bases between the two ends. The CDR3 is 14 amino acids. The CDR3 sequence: CASSSSGDTDTQYF. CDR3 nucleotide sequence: TGTGCCAGCAGTTCCTCCGGAGACACAGATACGCAGTATTTT.